The source of this T cell receptor beta chain is a study of blood T cell repertoires in COVID-19. The V end was cut by 2 bases, the J end by 4 bases, with 16 bases between. The CDR3 length is 16 residues. Germline values: CDR1 MGHRA, CDR2 YSYEKL. Some clones are missing from TCRdb's copy, which holds only in-frame ones; the method was immunoSEQ multiplex PCR. Of hundreds of thousands of clones listed, over 75% were seen once; the top ten hold 8% to 9.5%. Sequencing was performed on peripheral blood. The sequence was collected from a human donor in a cohort sampled during active COVID-19. This chain uses TRBV4-1 with TRBJ2-3; D may be TRBD1 (6 bases). The CDR3 loop reads CASSQQAGVYADTQYF. As DNA, the CDR3 is TGCGCCAGCAGCCAACAGGCAGGGGTTTATGCAGATACGCAGTATTTT.